These 21 T cell receptor beta chains came from one sample sequenced in a study of shared clonotypes between healthy human individuals. Repertoires were generated with immunoSEQ multiplex PCR, while TCRdb's copy carries only in-frame clones and drops some. In the table there are about 460,000 clones, approximately 71% of which are singletons. The sequenced material came from PBMCs. These receptors originate from a middle-aged woman in good health. Some clones in this sample may be carry-over from other donors' samples.

J is TRBJ1-2 and V is TRBV7-8; 9 bases agree with TRBD1. Germline loops: CDR1 SGHVS, CDR2 FQNEAQ. After removal of 4 bases from V and 0 bases from J, the junction contained 0 bases not matched to a gene. CDR3 length equals 14 residues. The CDR3 sequence is CASSWDRANYGYTF. DNA for the CDR3: TGTGCCAGCAGCTGGGACAGGGCTAACTATGGCTACACCTTC.

This rearrangement joins TRBV7-9 to TRBJ1-4, with no clear D. From germline, CDR1 is SEHNR and CDR2 FQNEAQ (reference sequence). The V end was cut by 3 bases, the J end by 4 bases, with 12 bases between. CDR3 length: 15 amino acids. The CDR3 region has the DNA TGTGCCAGCAGCTTTGGGTCCGGGCTTAATGAAAAACTGTTTTTT. Amino acid sequence: CASSFGSGLNEKLFF.

This clone was counted between two and nine times. The chain joins TRBV19 to TRBJ2-7, with 13 bases lining up with TRBD2. CDR1 LNHDA and CDR2 SQIVND come from the germline V gene (reference sequence). CDR3 length: 16 amino acids. Germline trimming cut 5 bases from V and 1 base from J; bases unmatched to any gene: 5. CDR3 in DNA: TGTGCCAGTAGTTTCGGACTAGCGGGGGCTTCCTACGAGCAGTACTTC. It codes for CASSFGLAGASYEQYF.

This clone was detected ten times or more. Other DNA sequences in this specimen translate into the identical CDR3. CDR3 protein: CASSVRYEQYF. CDR3 nucleotide sequence: TGTGCCAGCAGCGTCCGGTACGAGCAGTACTTC. The chain carries TRBV9 and TRBJ2-7; unclear D gene. The CDR3 extends over 11 amino acids. With 2 bases removed from V and 4 bases from J, the gap between germline ends came to 4 bases. Germline V gene lookup returns CDR1 SGDLS and CDR2 YYNGEE.

In regard to this clone: With a much larger clone just one base away, this may be a read error. This specimen includes other DNA sequences encoding the same CDR3. The gene calls are TRBV30 and TRBJ1-1; D possibly corresponds to TRBD1 (5 bases). The germline CDR1 and CDR2 sequences are GTSNPN and SVGIG (reference sequence). This CDR3 spans 12 amino acids. The CDR3 region is CAWSAGIPEAFF. CDR3 nucleotides: TGTGCCTGGAGTGCAGGGATACCTGAAGCCTTCTTT.

A note on this clone: Compared with germline, one end of the junction differs, possibly owing to a read error. This chain links TRBV2 with TRBJ1-5, with 9 bases matching TRBD1. This CDR3 has 16 residues. Germline CDR1 and CDR2: SNHLY and FYNNEI. CDR3 coding DNA: TGTGCCAGCAGGGAAGGGACAGGGAATAGCAATCAGCCCCAGCATTTT. Its translation: CASREGTGNSNQPQHF.

This clone was seen only once. The gene calls are TRBV11-2 and TRBJ2-7, with D perhaps given as TRBD1 or TRBD2 (5 bases each). Trimming took off 1 base at V and 6 bases at J, with 19 bases between the two ends. This CDR3 is built from 16 residues. Germline assignment: CDR1 SGHAT and CDR2 FQNNGV. CDR3 in amino acids: CASSLVLSRENSEQYF. CDR3 bases: TGTGCCAGCAGCTTAGTCTTGAGCAGGGAGAACTCCGAGCAGTACTTC. Full variable domain (missing parts from reference TRBV11-2 and TRBJ2-7): EAGVAQSPRYKIIEKRQSVAFWCNPISGHATLYWYQQILGQGPKLLIQFQNNGVVDDSQLPKDRFSAERLKGVDSTLKIQPAKLEDSAVYLCASSLVLSRENSEQYFGPGTRLTVT.

This clone was detected a few times. The CDR3 sequence: CASSHQTSGGKQFF. Written as DNA, the CDR3 is TGTGCCAGCAGCCACCAAACTAGCGGTGGTAAGCAGTTCTTC. This chain connects TRBV11-2 to TRBJ2-1; TRBD2 matches 8 bases. V was clipped by 5 bases and J by 11 bases; unmatched bases: 11. In germline, CDR1 is SGHAT, CDR2 FQNNGV. The CDR3 covers 14 residues. The full variable domain, rest sourced from reference TRBV11-2 and TRBJ2-1, is EAGVAQSPRYKIIEKRQSVAFWCNPISGHATLYWYQQILGQGPKLLIQFQNNGVVDDSQLPKDRFSAERLKGVDSTLKIQPAKLEDSAVYLCASSHQTSGGKQFFGPGTRLTVL.

This clone came up once. The rearrangement uses TRBV10-1 and TRBJ2-7, with 10 nucleotides matching TRBD2. The CDR3 sequence is 13 residues long. V lost 6 bases and J lost 6; bases outside the gene matches: 5. Per the germline V gene, CDR1 is WNHNN and CDR2 is SYGVQD (reference sequence). CDR3 amino acids: CASSASGRGEQYF. Here the CDR3 DNA reads TGCGCCAGCAGCGCTAGCGGGAGAGGCGAGCAGTACTTC.

Comments on this clone: It is likely a read error: a sequence one base away is far more abundant. The rearrangement joins TRBV28 to TRBJ2-7, with 8 bases fitting TRBD2. The CDR3 runs 12 residues. Germline-derived CDR1 and CDR2 are MDHEN and SYDVKM. The CDR3 nucleotides are TGTGCCTGCAGTTTTGGGAGCGGGGGTTCTTACTTC. Protein: CACSFGSGGSYF.

This clone was seen a single time. The chain couples TRBV5-4 to TRBJ2-1, with a possible D match to TRBD2 (6 bases). Trimming cost V 4 bases and J 3 bases, with 8 bases left between them. Germline CDR1 SGHNT, CDR2 YYREEE (reference sequence). CDR3 length equals 13 residues. The CDR3 loop reads CASSRDFYNEQFF. CDR3 in DNA: TGTGCCAGCAGCCGGGACTTCTACAATGAGCAGTTCTTC.

V and J are TRBV6-5 and TRBJ1-5; 8 bases are a match to TRBD1. Unmatched junction bases numbered 2, after V lost 5 bases and J lost 5 bases. CDR1 and CDR2 from the germline V gene are MNHEY and SVGAGI. The CDR3 spans 13 residues. CDR3 residues: CASSDRGDQPQHF. In DNA, the CDR3 is TGTGCCAGCAGTGACAGGGGCGATCAGCCCCAGCATTTT.

The chain recombines TRBV5-4 with TRBJ2-5; weak D call: TRBD2 (6 bases). The DNA end is more similar to TRBJ2-7, so the J call may be wrong. Germline V gives CDR1 SGHNT, CDR2 YYREEE (reference sequence). This CDR3 is built from 16 residues. This CDR3 reads CASSLSPTRSAYEQYF. In nucleotides, the CDR3 is TGTGCCAGCAGCTTGAGCCCGACTAGGTCTGCGTACGAGCAGTACTTC.

On this clone itself: Given a far larger clone just one base away, this is likely a sequencing read error. The chain is built from TRBV9 and TRBJ2-5, with TRBD2 matching over 12 bases. Germline V gene sequence: CDR1 SGDLS, CDR2 YYNGEE. CDR3 length: 14 amino acids. The V gene end was trimmed by 7 bases and the J gene end by 2 bases; junction bases not matched to a gene: 3. The CDR3 here is CASGGTSGQETQYF. The DNA of the CDR3 is TGTGCCAGCGGGGGGACTAGCGGGCAAGAGACCCAGTACTTC.

This clone showed up just once. This chain joins TRBV5-1 and TRBJ2-7, with 7 bases that match TRBD2. Germline V gene lookup returns CDR1 SGHRS and CDR2 YFSETQ. With 0 bases clipped from V and 7 bases from J, the junction kept 10 bases outside the gene matches. CDR3 size: 15 residues. The CDR3, as DNA: TGCGCCAGCAGCTTGGTAGACCCCCGGCGGGAGGAGCAGTACTTC. Residues: CASSLVDPRREEQYF. Based on the CDR3 plus reference TRBV5-1 and TRBJ2-7, the full variable domain is KAGVTQTPRYLIKTRGQQVTLSCSPISGHRSVSWYQQTPGQGLQFLFEYFSETQRNKGNFPGRFSGRQFSNSRSEMNVSTLELGDSALYLCASSLVDPRREEQYFGPGTRLTVT.

The chain has TRBV6-6 and TRBJ1-5, with D possibly TRBD1 on 6 matching bases. The CDR3 contains 15 residues. The germline gives CDR1 MNHNY, CDR2 SVGAGI (reference sequence). Trimming removed 10 bases from V and 8 bases from J, with 24 bases in between. The CDR3 sequence: CANPTTGRGQKPQHF. The CDR3 DNA reads TGTGCCAACCCAACAACAGGGCGGGGTCAGAAGCCCCAGCATTTT.

This clone came up once. The rearrangement joins TRBV15 to TRBJ2-1; the D gene is possibly TRBD2 (6 bases). Germline CDR1 LNHNV, CDR2 YYDKDF (reference sequence). This CDR3 contains 15 residues. The V gene lost 3 bases and the J gene lost 6 bases, with 15 bases spanning the gap. In nucleotides, the CDR3 is TGTGCCACCAGCAGGGGCGGGGTGAGGGTCAATGAGCAGTTCTTC. Its protein product is CATSRGGVRVNEQFF.

This clone was seen only once. The rearrangement uses TRBV27 and TRBJ1-1, with 10 bases fitting TRBD1. V lost 4 bases to trimming and J lost 5 bases; unmatched junction nucleotides: 7. The length of the CDR3 is 15 residues. Germline V CDR1 and CDR2: MNHEY, SMNVEV (reference sequence). CDR3 residues: CASSSVGTGDTEAFF. For the CDR3, the DNA is TGTGCCAGCAGTTCGGTGGGGACAGGGGATACTGAAGCTTTCTTT.

Worth noting for this clone: The junction does not match germline at one end; this may be a read error. The V call is TRBV5-1, the J call TRBJ2-7; the match to TRBD2 covers 12 bases. The germline CDR1 and CDR2 sequences are SGHRS and YFSETQ. The CDR3 spans 14 residues. CDR3 in DNA: TGCGCCAGCGGCTTGACTAGCGGGAGTTACGAGCAGTACTTC. The encoded protein is CASGLTSGSYEQYF.

This clone was recorded at least ten times. The rearrangement uses TRBV6-7 and TRBJ2-1; TRBD2 aligns across 8 bases. TRBV6-7 is filed as an ORF, its function uncertain. V lost 2 bases, J lost 6 bases, and 6 bases stayed unmatched. The CDR3 extends over 15 amino acids. The CDR3 DNA reads TGTGCCAGCAGTTACAGGCGGGAGGTTCCCAATGAGCAGTTCTTC. It encodes CASSYRREVPNEQFF.

The gene calls are TRBV12-5 and TRBJ2-7, with 9 bases fitting TRBD2. Losses at the gene ends were 1 base for V and 0 bases for J; bases not matched to a gene: 7. CDR1 LGHNT and CDR2 FRNRAP come from the germline V gene. The CDR3 runs 17 residues. CDR3 in amino acids: CASGLASLTSGSYEQYF. The CDR3 DNA reads as TGTGCTAGTGGTTTGGCCTCCCTGACTAGCGGCTCCTACGAGCAGTACTTC.